Following are 5 T cell receptor beta chains from one sample sequenced in a study of blood T cell repertoires in COVID-19. TCRdb's table, derived via immunoSEQ multiplex PCR, lists solely in-frame clones and lacks some. The table has 70,000 or so clones, roughly 91% seen once. The sequenced sample consisted of peripheral blood. All receptors derive from a man in his sixties with acute or convalescent COVID-19.

V is TRBV27 and J is TRBJ2-7; D is uncertain. The CDR3 length is 13 residues. Trimming stripped 3 bases from V and 2 bases from J, with 8 bases between. Germline V gene lookup returns CDR1 MNHEY and CDR2 SMNVEV (reference sequence). The CDR3 sequence is CASSLTSAYEQYF. Here the CDR3 DNA reads TGTGCCAGCAGTTTGACATCAGCCTACGAGCAGTACTTC.

The chain links TRBV27 to TRBJ1-6, with D tentatively TRBD1 (6 bases). The CDR3 extends over 14 amino acids. In germline, CDR1 is MNHEY, CDR2 SMNVEV (reference sequence). Trimming took off 4 bases at V and 7 bases at J, with 11 bases between the two ends. As DNA, the CDR3 is TGTGCCAGCAGTTCCTGGACAGAAAATTCACCCCTCCACTTT. This translates into CASSSWTENSPLHF.

This sequence joins TRBV6-2 or TRBV6-3 and TRBJ1-1, with 10 bases aligning to TRBD1. Unmatched junction bases numbered 3, after V lost 2 bases and J lost 9 bases. CDR1 and CDR2 from the germline V gene are MNHEY and SVGEGT. This CDR3 region has 13 residues. CDR3 nucleotide sequence: TGTGCCAGCAGTTACATGACAGGGGGCCAAGCTTTCTTT. Residues: CASSYMTGGQAFF.

The CDR3 nucleotides read TGTGCCACCAGTGGGGCTAGTGCCCCTGCGGGCACCGGGGAGCTGTTTTTT. Translated: CATSGASAPAGTGELFF. The J gene is TRBJ2-2, the V gene TRBV24-1, with a weak D call TRBD2 (5 bases). Looked up from germline, CDR1 is KGHDR and CDR2 is SFDVKD. This CDR3 comprises 17 residues. Trimming stripped 5 bases from V and 4 bases from J, with 19 bases between.

This chain joins TRBV29-1 and TRBJ2-4; 8 positions match TRBD1. Germline V lookup: CDR1 SQVTM, CDR2 ANQGSEA. V lost 3 bases, J lost 4 bases, and 8 bases stayed unmatched. This CDR3 is built from 15 residues. DNA of the CDR3: TGCAGCGTTGAGCCACCAGGGGGCCCTAAAAACATTCAGTACTTC. Translating gives CSVEPPGGPKNIQYF. Combining the CDR3 with reference TRBV29-1 and TRBJ2-4 gives the whole variable domain SAVISQKPSRDICQRGTSLTIQCQVDSQVTMMFWYRQQPGQSLTLIATANQGSEATYESGFVIDKFPISRPNLTFSTLTVSNMSPEDSSIYLCSVEPPGGPKNIQYFGAGTRLSVL.